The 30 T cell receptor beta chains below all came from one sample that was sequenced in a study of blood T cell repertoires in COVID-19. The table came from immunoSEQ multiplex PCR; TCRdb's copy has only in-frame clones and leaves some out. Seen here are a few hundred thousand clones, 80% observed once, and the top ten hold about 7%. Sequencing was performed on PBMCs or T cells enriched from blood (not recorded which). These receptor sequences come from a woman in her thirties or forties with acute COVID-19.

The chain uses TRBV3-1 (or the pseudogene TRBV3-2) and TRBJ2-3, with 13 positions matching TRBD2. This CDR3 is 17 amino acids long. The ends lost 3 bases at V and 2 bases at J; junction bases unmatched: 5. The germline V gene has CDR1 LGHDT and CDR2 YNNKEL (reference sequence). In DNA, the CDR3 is TGTGCCAGCAGCCATCTCGGACTAGCGGGGGTCACAGATACGCAGTATTTT. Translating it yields CASSHLGLAGVTDTQYF.

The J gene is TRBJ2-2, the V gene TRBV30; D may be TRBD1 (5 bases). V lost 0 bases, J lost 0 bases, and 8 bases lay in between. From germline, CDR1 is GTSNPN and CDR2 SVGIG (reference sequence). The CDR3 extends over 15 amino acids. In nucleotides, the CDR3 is TGTGCCTGGAGTGTACAGGAGACGAACACCGGGGAGCTGTTTTTT. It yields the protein CAWSVQETNTGELFF.

CDR3 sequence: CASSEQGVGSSPLHF. Here the CDR3 DNA reads TGTGCCAGCAGTGAACAGGGGGTGGGCAGTTCACCCCTCCACTTT. The chain recombines TRBV25-1 with TRBJ1-6, with 7 positions matching TRBD1. Germline V gives CDR1 MGHDK, CDR2 SYGVNS. The ends lost 2 bases at V and 9 bases at J; junction bases unmatched: 7. The CDR3 length is 15 residues.

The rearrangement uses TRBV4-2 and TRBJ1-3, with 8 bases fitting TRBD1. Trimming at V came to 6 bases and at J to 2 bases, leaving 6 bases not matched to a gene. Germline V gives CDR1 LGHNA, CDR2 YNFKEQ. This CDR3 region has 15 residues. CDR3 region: CASRRQGAAGNTIYF. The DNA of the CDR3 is TGTGCCAGCAGAAGGCAGGGGGCGGCTGGAAACACCATATATTTT.

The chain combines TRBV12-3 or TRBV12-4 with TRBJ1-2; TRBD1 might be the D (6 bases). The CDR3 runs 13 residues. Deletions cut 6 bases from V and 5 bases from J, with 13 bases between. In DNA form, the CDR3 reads TGTGCCAGCAGCTCCGACAGGAGATATGGCTACACCTTC. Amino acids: CASSSDRRYGYTF.

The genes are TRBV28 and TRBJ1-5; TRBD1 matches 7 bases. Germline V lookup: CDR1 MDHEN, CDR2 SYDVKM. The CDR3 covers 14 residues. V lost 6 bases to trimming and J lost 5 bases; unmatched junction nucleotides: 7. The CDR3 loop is CASRTDRSYQPQHF. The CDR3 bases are TGTGCCAGCAGGACGGACAGGTCTTATCAGCCCCAGCATTTT.

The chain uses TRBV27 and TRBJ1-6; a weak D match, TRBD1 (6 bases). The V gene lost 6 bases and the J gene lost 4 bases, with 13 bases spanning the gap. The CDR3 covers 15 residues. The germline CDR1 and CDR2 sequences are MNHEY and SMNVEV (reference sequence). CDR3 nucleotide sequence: TGTGCCAGCAGCCCAAACAGGGAGTATAATTCACCCCTCCACTTT. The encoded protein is CASSPNREYNSPLHF.

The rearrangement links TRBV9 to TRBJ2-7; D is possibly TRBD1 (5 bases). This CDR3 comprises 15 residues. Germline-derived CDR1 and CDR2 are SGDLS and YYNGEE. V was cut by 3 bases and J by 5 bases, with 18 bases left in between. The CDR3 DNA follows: TGTGCCAGCAGCGGTAAAGGGCAGGGCCGGAACGAGCAGTACTTC. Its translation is CASSGKGQGRNEQYF.

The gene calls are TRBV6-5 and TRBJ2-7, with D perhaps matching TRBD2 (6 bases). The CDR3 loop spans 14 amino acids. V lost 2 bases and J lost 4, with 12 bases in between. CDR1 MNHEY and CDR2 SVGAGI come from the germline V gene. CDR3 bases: TGTGCCAGCAGTTACGACGGGGGTATATACGAGCAGTACTTC. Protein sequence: CASSYDGGIYEQYF.

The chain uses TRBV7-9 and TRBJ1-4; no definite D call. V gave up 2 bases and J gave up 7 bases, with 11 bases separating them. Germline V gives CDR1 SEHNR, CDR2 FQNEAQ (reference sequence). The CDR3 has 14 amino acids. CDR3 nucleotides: TGTGCCAGCAGCTTAAGCGGGAGGGCTGAAAAACTGTTTTTT. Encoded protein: CASSLSGRAEKLFF.

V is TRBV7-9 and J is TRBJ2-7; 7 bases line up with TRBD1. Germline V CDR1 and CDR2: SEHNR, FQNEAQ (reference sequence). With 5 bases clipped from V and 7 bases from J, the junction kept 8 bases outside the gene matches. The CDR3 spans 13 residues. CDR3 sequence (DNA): TGTGCCAGCAGCACCTTACAGGGGCGGGAGCAGTACTTC. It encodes CASSTLQGREQYF.

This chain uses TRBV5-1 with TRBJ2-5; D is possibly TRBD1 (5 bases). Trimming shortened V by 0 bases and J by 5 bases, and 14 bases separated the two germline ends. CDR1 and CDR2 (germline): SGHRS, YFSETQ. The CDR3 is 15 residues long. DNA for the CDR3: TGCGCCAGCAGCTTGGAACCACAGGCGTTGGAGACCCAGTACTTC. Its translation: CASSLEPQALETQYF.

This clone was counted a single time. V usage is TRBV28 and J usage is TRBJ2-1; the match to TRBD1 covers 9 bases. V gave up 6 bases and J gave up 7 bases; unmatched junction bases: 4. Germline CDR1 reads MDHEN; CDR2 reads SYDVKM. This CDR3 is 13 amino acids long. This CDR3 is CASRAGTGNEQFF. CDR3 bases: TGTGCCAGCAGGGCGGGGACAGGGAATGAGCAGTTCTTC.

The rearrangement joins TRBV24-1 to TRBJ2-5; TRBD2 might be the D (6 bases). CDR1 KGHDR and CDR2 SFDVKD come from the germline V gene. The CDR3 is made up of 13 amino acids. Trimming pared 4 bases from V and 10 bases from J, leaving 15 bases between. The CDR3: CATSDPGTGIQYF. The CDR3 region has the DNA TGTGCCACCAGTGACCCCGGGACTGGGATCCAGTACTTC.

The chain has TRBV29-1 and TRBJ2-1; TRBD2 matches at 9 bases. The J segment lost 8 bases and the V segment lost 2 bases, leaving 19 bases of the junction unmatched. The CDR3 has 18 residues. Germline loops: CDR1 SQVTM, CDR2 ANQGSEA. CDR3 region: CSVEPLAGFSSEKDEQFF. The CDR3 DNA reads TGCAGCGTTGAACCACTAGCGGGTTTCTCTTCTGAGAAGGATGAGCAGTTCTTC.

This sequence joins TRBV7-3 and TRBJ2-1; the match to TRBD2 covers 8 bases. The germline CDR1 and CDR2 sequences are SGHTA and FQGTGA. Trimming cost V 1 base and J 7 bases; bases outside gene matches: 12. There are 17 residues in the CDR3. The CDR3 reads CASSLISTGTSINEQFF. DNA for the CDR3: TGTGCCAGCAGCTTAATTTCCACCGGGACTAGTATTAATGAGCAGTTCTTC.

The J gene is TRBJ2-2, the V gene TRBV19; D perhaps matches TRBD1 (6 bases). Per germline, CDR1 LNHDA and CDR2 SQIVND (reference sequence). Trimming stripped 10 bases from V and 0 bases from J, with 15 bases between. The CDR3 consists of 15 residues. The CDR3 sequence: CATSPRGSNTGELFF. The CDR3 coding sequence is TGTGCCACGTCCCCCAGGGGTTCGAACACCGGGGAGCTGTTTTTT.

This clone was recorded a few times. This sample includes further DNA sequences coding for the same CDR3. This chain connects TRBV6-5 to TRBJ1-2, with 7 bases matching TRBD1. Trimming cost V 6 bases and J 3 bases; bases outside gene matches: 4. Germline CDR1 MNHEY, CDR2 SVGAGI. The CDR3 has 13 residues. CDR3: CASSPGGDYGYTF. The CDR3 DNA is TGTGCCAGCAGCCCAGGGGGAGACTATGGCTACACCTTC.

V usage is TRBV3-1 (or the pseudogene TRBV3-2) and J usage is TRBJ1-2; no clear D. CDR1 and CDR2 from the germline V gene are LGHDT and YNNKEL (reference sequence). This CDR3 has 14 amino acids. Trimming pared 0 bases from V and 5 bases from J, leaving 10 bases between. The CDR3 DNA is TGTGCCAGCAGCCAAGACCCAAGCTCTTATGGCTACACCTTC. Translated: CASSQDPSSYGYTF.

CDR3: CASSLGDRAHEQYF. DNA for the CDR3: TGCGCCAGCAGCTTGGGGGACAGGGCCCACGAGCAGTACTTC. This chain links TRBV5-1 with TRBJ2-7; 9 positions agree with TRBD1. Germline values: CDR1 SGHRS, CDR2 YFSETQ. The CDR3 is 14 residues long. The ends lost 0 bases at V and 5 bases at J; junction bases unmatched: 3.

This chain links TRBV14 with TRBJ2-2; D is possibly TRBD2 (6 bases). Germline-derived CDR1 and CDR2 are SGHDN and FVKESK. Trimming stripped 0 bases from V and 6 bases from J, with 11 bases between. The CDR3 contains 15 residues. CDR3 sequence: CASSQDVASAGELFF. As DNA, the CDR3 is TGTGCCAGCAGCCAAGATGTGGCTAGCGCCGGGGAGCTGTTTTTT.

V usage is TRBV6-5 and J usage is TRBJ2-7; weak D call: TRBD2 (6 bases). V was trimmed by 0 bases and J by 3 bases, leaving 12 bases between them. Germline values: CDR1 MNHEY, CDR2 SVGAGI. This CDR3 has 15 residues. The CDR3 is CASSYSRDWGYEQYF. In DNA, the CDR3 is TGTGCCAGCAGTTACTCTCGGGACTGGGGCTACGAGCAGTACTTC.

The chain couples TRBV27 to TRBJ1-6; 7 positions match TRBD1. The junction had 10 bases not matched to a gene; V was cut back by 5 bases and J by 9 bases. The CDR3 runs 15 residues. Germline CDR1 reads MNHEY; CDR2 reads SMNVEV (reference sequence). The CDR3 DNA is TGTGCCAGCAGTGGCAGGGGGATCGTTGGTTCACCCCTCCACTTT. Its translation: CASSGRGIVGSPLHF.

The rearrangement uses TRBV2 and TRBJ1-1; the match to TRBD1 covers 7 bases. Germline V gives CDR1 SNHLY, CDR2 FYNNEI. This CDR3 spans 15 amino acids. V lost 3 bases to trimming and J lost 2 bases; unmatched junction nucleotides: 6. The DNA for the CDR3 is TGTGCCAGCAGTGACCTCGGACAGGCCAACACTGAAGCTTTCTTT. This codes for CASSDLGQANTEAFF.

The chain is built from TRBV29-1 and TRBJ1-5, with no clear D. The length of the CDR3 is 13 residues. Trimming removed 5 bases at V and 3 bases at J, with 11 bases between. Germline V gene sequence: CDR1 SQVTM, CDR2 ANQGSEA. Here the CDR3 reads CSVSTAYNQPQHF. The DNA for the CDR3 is TGCAGCGTTTCTACAGCCTACAATCAGCCCCAGCATTTT.

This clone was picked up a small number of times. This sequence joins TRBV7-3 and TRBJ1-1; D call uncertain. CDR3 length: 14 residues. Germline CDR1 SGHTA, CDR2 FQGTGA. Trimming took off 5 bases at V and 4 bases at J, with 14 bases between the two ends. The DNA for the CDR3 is TGTGCCAGCAGCCAAACCGGGATGAGCACTGAAGCTTTCTTT. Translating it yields CASSQTGMSTEAFF.

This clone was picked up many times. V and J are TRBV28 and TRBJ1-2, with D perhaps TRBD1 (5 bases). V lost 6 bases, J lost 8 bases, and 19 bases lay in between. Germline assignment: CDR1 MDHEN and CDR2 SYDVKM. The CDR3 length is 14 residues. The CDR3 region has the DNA TGTGCCAGCAGCCCTGGGGCCACGGAGAAGGGCTACACCTTC. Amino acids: CASSPGATEKGYTF.

This chain's CDR3 is CASSQDLASGGLYEQYF. Written as DNA, the CDR3 is TGTGCCAGCAGCCAAGATCTAGCTAGCGGGGGGCTCTACGAGCAGTACTTC. The V call is TRBV4-2, the J call TRBJ2-7; 11 nucleotides match TRBD2. The CDR3 runs to 17 residues. Germline V gene data show CDR1 as LGHNA and CDR2 as YNFKEQ. J was trimmed by 3 bases and V by 0 bases; bases with no gene match: 7.

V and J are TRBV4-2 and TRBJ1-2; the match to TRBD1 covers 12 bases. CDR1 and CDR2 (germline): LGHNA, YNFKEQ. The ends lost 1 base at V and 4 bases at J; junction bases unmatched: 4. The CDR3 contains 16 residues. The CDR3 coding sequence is TGTGCCAGCAGCCAAGGGGACAGGGGGCAATCCTATGGCTACACCTTC. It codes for CASSQGDRGQSYGYTF.

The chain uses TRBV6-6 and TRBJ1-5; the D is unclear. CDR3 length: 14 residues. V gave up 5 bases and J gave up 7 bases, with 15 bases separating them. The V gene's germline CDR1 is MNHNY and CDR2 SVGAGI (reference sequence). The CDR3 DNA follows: TGTGCCAGCAGTCCGCCCGGGGAGGGACAGCCCCAGCATTTT. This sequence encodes CASSPPGEGQPQHF.